A single sample gave rise to the 17 T cell receptor beta chains below, sequenced in a study of blood T cell repertoires in COVID-19. TCRdb keeps only in-frame clones here, not all; method: immunoSEQ multiplex PCR. The sample has more than 120,000 clones; about nine tenths are singletons. Sequenced: peripheral blood. Source of these receptors: a woman between 50 and 59 years old with acute or convalescent COVID-19.

This chain joins TRBV5-6 and TRBJ1-5; TRBD1 aligns across 11 bases. The CDR3 length is 17 residues. Per the germline V gene, CDR1 is SGHDT and CDR2 is YYEEEE. Unmatched junction bases numbered 11, after V lost 3 bases and J lost 6 bases. The CDR3 bases are TGTGCCAGCAGCTCCTTAGGGGGACAGGGGGGAAGTCAGCCCCAGCATTTT. Translated, it gives CASSSLGGQGGSQPQHF. Variable domain in full (rest from reference TRBV5-6 and TRBJ1-5): DAGVTQSPTHLIKTRGQQVTLRCSPKSGHDTVSWYQQALGQGPQFIFQYYEEEERQRGNFPDRFSGHQFPNYSSELNVNALLLGDSALYLCASSSLGGQGGSQPQHFGDGTRLSIL.

The rearrangement uses TRBV7-9 and TRBJ2-7, with 10 bases that match TRBD2. Trimming at V came to 5 bases and at J to 0 bases, leaving 16 bases not matched to a gene. The CDR3 has 19 amino acids. CDR1 SEHNR and CDR2 FQNEAQ come from the germline V gene (reference sequence). CDR3 DNA sequence: TGTGCCAGCAGCCTAAGGGCTAGGGGGACTAGCGACCCCTCCTACGAGCAGTACTTC. Residues: CASSLRARGTSDPSYEQYF.

The V gene is TRBV24-1, the J gene TRBJ2-4; D might be TRBD2 (6 bases). The CDR3 is made up of 13 amino acids. Looked up from germline, CDR1 is KGHDR and CDR2 is SFDVKD. Trimming took 0 bases from V and 10 from J, leaving 9 bases between them. The CDR3 DNA sequence: TGTGCCACCAGTGATTTGAGGGCGGGGATTCAGTACTTC. It encodes CATSDLRAGIQYF.

The chain combines TRBV2 with TRBJ1-6; 8 bases line up with TRBD1. V was clipped by 4 bases and J by 10 bases; unmatched bases: 9. The CDR3 is 15 amino acids. Germline loops: CDR1 SNHLY, CDR2 FYNNEI. CDR3 amino acids: CASSVVLDRESPLHF. In DNA form, the CDR3 reads TGTGCCAGCAGTGTAGTTCTGGACAGGGAATCACCCCTCCACTTT.

The chain joins TRBV11-3 to TRBJ1-3; 8 nucleotides match TRBD1. V lost 1 base and J lost 0; bases outside the gene matches: 2. This CDR3 region has 16 residues. Germline lookup yields CDR1 SGHNT and CDR2 YENEEA. The CDR3 is CASSLGQGASGNTIYF. CDR3 bases: TGTGCCAGCAGCTTAGGCCAGGGGGCCTCTGGAAACACCATATATTTT.

The chain carries TRBV24-1 and TRBJ1-2, with D hard to call. Germline V gene sequence: CDR1 KGHDR, CDR2 SFDVKD. The CDR3 is made up of 14 amino acids. V lost 2 bases and J lost 0, with 6 bases in between. The DNA for the CDR3 is TGTGCCACCAGTGATTACGGGACTAACTATGGCTACACCTTC. Protein: CATSDYGTNYGYTF.

The chain has TRBV11-2 and TRBJ2-3; D ambiguous. CDR1 and CDR2 (germline): SGHAT, FQNNGV. The CDR3 spans 15 residues. V lost 0 bases to trimming and J lost 2 bases, with 9 bases between them. The CDR3 region is CASSLDYSYTDTQYF. CDR3 nucleotide sequence: TGTGCCAGCAGCTTAGATTACAGTTACACAGATACGCAGTATTTT.

The V gene is TRBV18, the J gene TRBJ2-5; 7 nucleotides match TRBD1. The CDR3 is 13 residues long. Germline values: CDR1 KGHSH, CDR2 LQKENI. J was trimmed by 4 bases and V by 4 bases; bases with no gene match: 3. CDR3 region: CASSLQGSETQYF. CDR3 bases: TGTGCCAGCTCACTACAGGGGTCAGAGACCCAGTACTTC.

This sequence joins TRBV28 and TRBJ2-1; 12 nucleotides align to TRBD2. Per germline, CDR1 MDHEN and CDR2 SYDVKM. Trimming took 5 bases from V and 8 from J; bases not matched to a gene: 7. The CDR3 is made up of 15 amino acids. In DNA form, the CDR3 reads TGTGCCAGCAGTCCAGCGCTAGCGGGGGGGGATGAGCAGTTCTTC. Translated, it gives CASSPALAGGDEQFF.

CDR3 nucleotide sequence: TGCGCCAGCAGCTTGGGCAGCGGGGGGCCGAGCACAGATACGCAGTATTTT. This sequence encodes CASSLGSGGPSTDTQYF. V usage is TRBV5-1 and J usage is TRBJ2-3; 9 bases align to TRBD2. The germline V gene encodes CDR1 SGHRS and CDR2 YFSETQ. The CDR3 runs to 17 residues. After removal of 0 bases from V and 0 bases from J, the junction contained 5 bases not matched to a gene.

Turning to this clone: This specimen includes other DNA sequences encoding the same CDR3. CDR3 sequence reads: CASSLNRGTEAFF. The CDR3 DNA follows: TGTGCCAGCAGCTTAAATCGGGGAACTGAAGCTTTCTTT. The V gene is TRBV7-3, the J gene TRBJ1-1; D uncertain. CDR1 is SGHTA and CDR2 is FQGTGA in the germline V gene. Trimming cost V 1 base and J 5 bases, with 8 bases left between them. The CDR3 has 13 residues.

This clone has only one observation. The rearrangement links TRBV28 to TRBJ2-1; TRBD2 agrees at 10 bases. Per the germline V gene, CDR1 is MDHEN and CDR2 is SYDVKM. Losses at the gene ends were 3 bases for V and 3 bases for J; bases not matched to a gene: 2. The CDR3 runs 15 residues. In DNA form, the CDR3 reads TGTGCCAGCAGTTTCGGGACTAGCGACTACAATGAGCAGTTCTTC. Translated: CASSFGTSDYNEQFF.

The chain uses TRBV5-1 and TRBJ2-3, with TRBD2 matching over 7 bases. After removal of 1 base from V and 1 base from J, the junction contained 6 bases not matched to a gene. The CDR3 extends over 16 amino acids. Looked up from germline, CDR1 is SGHRS and CDR2 is YFSETQ. CDR3 residues: CASSLNVAGGTDTQYF. CDR3 bases: TGCGCCAGCAGCTTGAATGTAGCGGGTGGCACAGATACGCAGTATTTT.

This chain uses TRBV7-2 with TRBJ2-1; 7 nucleotides match TRBD2. Germline V lookup: CDR1 SGHTA, CDR2 FQGNSA. Trimming cost V 1 base and J 3 bases; bases outside gene matches: 3. The CDR3 length is 15 residues. DNA for the CDR3: TGTGCCAGCAGCTTAGGAGCGGGGTTCTACAATGAGCAGTTCTTC. Residues: CASSLGAGFYNEQFF.

This sequence joins TRBV28 and TRBJ2-7, with 7 positions matching TRBD1. From germline, CDR1 is MDHEN and CDR2 SYDVKM. This CDR3 is built from 14 residues. The V gene end was trimmed by 6 bases and the J gene end by 4 bases; junction bases not matched to a gene: 9. The CDR3 spells CASSPTGDPYEQYF. CDR3 coding DNA: TGTGCCAGCAGCCCCACAGGGGACCCGTACGAGCAGTACTTC.

This chain uses TRBV24-1 with TRBJ2-7; D perhaps matches TRBD2 (5 bases). V was trimmed by 5 bases and J by 6 bases, leaving 10 bases between them. CDR3 length equals 12 residues. CDR1 is KGHDR, CDR2 SFDVKD, per germline. CDR3 amino acids: CATSGEYSEQYF. CDR3 nucleotides: TGTGCCACCAGTGGGGAGTACTCCGAGCAGTACTTC.

This clone was seen only once. V and J are TRBV10-1 and TRBJ2-3; D remains unclear. The CDR3 loop spans 12 amino acids. The V end was cut by 5 bases, the J end by 0 bases, with 3 bases between. Looked up from germline, CDR1 is WNHNN and CDR2 is SYGVQD (reference sequence). In DNA, the CDR3 is TGCGCCAGCAGTCCTAGCACAGATACGCAGTATTTT. The encoded protein is CASSPSTDTQYF.